This T cell receptor beta chain came from a study of cytomegalovirus exposure and HLA in healthy donors. Overall study findings and caveats: In a later analysis, TCR beta V- and J-gene trimming showed a link to a missense DCLRE1C variant. The authors later found HLA-associated TCR beta chains more clonally expanded than equally common others. One cluster of highly shared sequence variants probably arose as a sequencing artifact. A later analysis reportedly found that, within productive TCRs, an Asian-associated ancestry cluster had fewer N-insertions than the mean observed across the roughly 700 donors.

PCR involved 60 Vbeta and 13 Jbeta primers. The method was immunoSEQ multiplex PCR; TCRdb's version includes in-frame clones alone and lacks a portion of them. The table has about 210,000 clones, roughly 82% seen once. Trimming took 5 bases from V and 13 from J, leaving 21 bases between them. CDR1 and CDR2 from the germline V gene are MNHEY and SMNVEV (reference sequence). CDR3 size: 14 residues. As for this clone: Its antigen is unidentified.

The sequenced sample was PBMCs. The sequence was collected from a man between 40 and 49 years old in good health and CMV-seropositive. V and J are TRBV27 and TRBJ2-1, with unresolved D. CDR3 nucleotides: TGTGCCAGCAGTACCGGGTCCCCCGTTCTAACCCAGTTCTTC. The encoded protein is CASSTGSPVLTQFF.